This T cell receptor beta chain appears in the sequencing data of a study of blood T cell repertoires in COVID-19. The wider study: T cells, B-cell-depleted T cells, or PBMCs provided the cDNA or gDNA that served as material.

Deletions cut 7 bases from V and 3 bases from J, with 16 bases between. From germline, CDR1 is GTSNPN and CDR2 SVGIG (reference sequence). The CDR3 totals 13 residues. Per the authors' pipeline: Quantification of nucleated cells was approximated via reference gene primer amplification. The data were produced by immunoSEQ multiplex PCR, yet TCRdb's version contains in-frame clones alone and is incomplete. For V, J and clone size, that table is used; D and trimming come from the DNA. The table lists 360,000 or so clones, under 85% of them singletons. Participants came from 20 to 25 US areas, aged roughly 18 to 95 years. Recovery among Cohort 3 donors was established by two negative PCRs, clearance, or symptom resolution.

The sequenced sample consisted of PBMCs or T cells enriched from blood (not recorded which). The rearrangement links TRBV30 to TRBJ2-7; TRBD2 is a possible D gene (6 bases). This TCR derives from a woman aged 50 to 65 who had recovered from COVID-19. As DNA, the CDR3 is TGTGCCTCCCGACCCCAGGAGGGCTACGAGCAGTACTTC. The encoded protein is CASRPQEGYEQYF.